A selection of T cell receptor beta chains follows, all from one sample in a study of cytomegalovirus exposure and HLA in healthy donors. The data were produced by immunoSEQ multiplex PCR, yet TCRdb's version contains in-frame clones alone and is incomplete. This sample yields fewer than 250,000 clones, of which around 83% are seen a single time; 1.4% belongs to the top ten. The sample taken for sequencing was PBMCs. The receptors come from a girl aged 10 to 17 in good health and CMV-seronegative. The CDR3 runs from the conserved cysteine through the conserved F or W. A D gene is named only where the DNA matches it firmly. Some rows have no size entry. The others give once, few or many, or a class for an expanded clone.

v_gene: TRBV11-2
j_gene: TRBJ2-1
abundance: NA
d_gene: NA
CDR3aa: CASSLAAYNEQFF
CDR3nt: TGTGCCAGCAGCTTAGCAGCGTACAATGAGCAGTTCTTC

v_gene: TRBV28
j_gene: TRBJ2-3
abundance: NA
d_gene: NA
CDR3aa: CASSSQRKYPPDTQYF
CDR3nt: TGTGCCAGCAGCTCTCAGCGGAAATACCCGCCAGATACGCAGTATTTT

v_gene: TRBV6-5
j_gene: TRBJ1-3
abundance: NA
d_gene: NA
CDR3aa: CATKNGNTIYF
CDR3nt: TGTGCCACCAAAAATGGAAACACCATATATTTT

v_gene: TRBV28
j_gene: TRBJ1-2
abundance: NA
d_gene: NA
CDR3aa: CASRDPKAQRSSYTF
CDR3nt: TGTGCCAGCAGAGACCCAAAGGCACAGAGAAGCAGCTACACCTTC

v_gene: TRBV29-1
j_gene: TRBJ1-1
abundance: NA
d_gene: TRBD1
CDR3aa: CSVTGTVNTEAFF
CDR3nt: TGCAGCGTCACCGGGACAGTCAACACTGAAGCTTTCTTT

v_gene: TRBV28
j_gene: TRBJ1-4
abundance: NA
d_gene: NA
CDR3aa: CASRIPGPTNEKLFF
CDR3nt: TGTGCCAGCAGGATACCGGGTCCAACTAATGAAAAACTGTTTTTT

v_gene: TRBV2
j_gene: TRBJ1-4
abundance: NA
d_gene: NA
CDR3aa: CAVRQAYNEKLFF
CDR3nt: TGTGCCGTCCGACAGGCGTATAATGAAAAACTGTTTTTT

v_gene: TRBV28
j_gene: TRBJ1-2
abundance: NA
d_gene: NA
CDR3aa: CASSSPLSPHGYTF
CDR3nt: TGTGCCAGCAGTTCCCCGCTAAGTCCCCATGGCTACACCTTC

v_gene: TRBV27
j_gene: TRBJ1-5
abundance: NA
d_gene: NA
CDR3aa: CASSLWGGGQPQHF
CDR3nt: TGTGCCAGCAGTTTATGGGGGGGCGGACAGCCCCAGCATTTT

v_gene: TRBV5-4
j_gene: TRBJ2-1
abundance: NA
d_gene: TRBD2
CDR3aa: CASSSGTSDLF
CDR3nt: TGTGCCAGCAGTTCCGGGACTAGCGACCTCTTC

v_gene: TRBV2
j_gene: TRBJ2-2
abundance: NA
d_gene: NA
CDR3aa: CASRKQTGYTGELFF
CDR3nt: TGTGCCAGCAGGAAACAGACAGGATACACCGGGGAGCTGTTTTTT

v_gene: TRBV7-8
j_gene: TRBJ2-2
abundance: NA
d_gene: TRBD1
CDR3aa: CASRTGQGAGELFF
CDR3nt: TGTGCCAGCAGAACCGGACAGGGAGCCGGGGAGCTGTTTTTT

v_gene: TRBV6-5
j_gene: TRBJ1-5
abundance: NA
d_gene: TRBD1
CDR3aa: CASSQGASGQPQHF
CDR3nt: TGTGCCAGCAGCCAGGGGGCATCTGGTCAGCCCCAGCATTTT

v_gene: TRBV2
j_gene: TRBJ1-3
abundance: once
d_gene: NA
CDR3aa: CASRRGLGGTIYF
CDR3nt: TGTGCCAGCAGGCGGGGCCTTGGCGGCACCATATATTTT

v_gene: TRBV7-2
j_gene: TRBJ2-7
abundance: NA
d_gene: NA
CDR3aa: CASSFRVGESYEQYF
CDR3nt: TGTGCCAGCAGCTTCCGCGTCGGGGAATCCTACGAGCAGTACTTC

v_gene: TRBV21-1
j_gene: TRBJ1-1
abundance: NA
d_gene: NA
CDR3aa: CASSKFLSRPEAFF
CDR3nt: TGTGCCAGCAGCAAGTTCTTGAGCCGCCCTGAAGCTTTCTTT

v_gene: TRBV27
j_gene: TRBJ2-3
abundance: NA
d_gene: TRBD1
CDR3aa: CASSYNRGTDTQYF
CDR3nt: TGTGCCAGCAGTTACAACAGGGGAACAGATACGCAGTATTTT

v_gene: TRBV2
j_gene: TRBJ2-5
abundance: NA
d_gene: NA
CDR3aa: CASSFLAGETQYF
CDR3nt: TGTGCCAGCTCCTTTCTAGCTGGGGAGACCCAGTACTTC

v_gene: TRBV7-2
j_gene: TRBJ2-3
abundance: NA
d_gene: TRBD2
CDR3aa: CASSWGLAGVTDTQYF
CDR3nt: TGTGCCAGCAGCTGGGGACTAGCGGGGGTCACAGATACGCAGTATTTT

v_gene: TRBV6-6
j_gene: TRBJ1-3
abundance: few
d_gene: TRBD1
CDR3aa: CASSYGTGQGHTIYF
CDR3nt: TGTGCCAGCAGTTATGGGACAGGACAGGGACACACCATATATTTT

v_gene: TRBV28
j_gene: TRBJ1-5
abundance: few
d_gene: TRBD1
CDR3aa: CAKRRQGIFRNQPQHF
CDR3nt: TGTGCCAAACGAAGACAGGGCATCTTTCGCAATCAGCCCCAGCATTTT

v_gene: TRBV5-1
j_gene: TRBJ2-7
abundance: NA
d_gene: TRBD1
CDR3aa: CASKGQGYEQYF
CDR3nt: TGCGCCAGTAAGGGACAGGGCTACGAGCAGTACTTC

v_gene: TRBV7-9
j_gene: TRBJ2-5
abundance: NA
d_gene: TRBD2
CDR3aa: CASSLATSGRAGGETQYF
CDR3nt: TGTGCCAGCAGCTTAGCGACTAGCGGGAGGGCCGGGGGAGAGACCCAGTACTTC

v_gene: TRBV28
j_gene: TRBJ1-2
abundance: NA
d_gene: NA
CDR3aa: CASSLTTGYGYTF
CDR3nt: TGTGCCAGCAGTTTAACGACTGGATATGGCTACACCTTC